The rows below give T cell receptor beta chains drawn from one sample of a study of T cell responses to AZD1222 COVID-19 vaccine. The protocol was immunoSEQ multiplex PCR, while the TCRdb copy is restricted to in-frame clones and leaves out a portion. Seen here are tens of thousands of clones, 89% observed once, and the top ten hold less than 2.5%. The input for sequencing was peripheral blood, taken on day 0 of AZD1222 vaccination. The receptors were gathered from an adult in good health. The CDR3 runs from the conserved cysteine through the conserved F or W. A D gene is named only where the DNA matches it firmly. The size entry is marked missing in some rows and otherwise reads once, few, many or a size class.

cdr3_length d_call j_call clone_size v_call cdr3_aa cdr3_nt
15 TRBD1 TRBJ1-4 NA TRBV5-1 CASSFKGQGTQKLFF TGCGCCAGCAGCTTTAAGGGACAGGGAACGCAAAAACTGTTTTTT
14 NA TRBJ2-1 NA TRBV19 CATKGRPPYNEQFF TGTGCCACTAAGGGGCGACCCCCTTACAATGAGCAGTTCTTC
15 TRBD1 TRBJ1-3 NA TRBV2 CASSGRDREKNTIYF TGTGCCAGCAGTGGAAGGGACAGGGAAAAGAACACCATATATTTT
16 NA TRBJ1-1 NA TRBV15 CATSRDLRGVGTEAFF TGTGCCACCAGCAGAGATCTGAGGGGGGTTGGCACTGAAGCTTTCTTT
15 NA TRBJ2-1 once TRBV5-1 CASSLLAGLYNEQFF TGCGCCAGCAGCTTGTTGGCGGGGCTGTACAATGAGCAGTTCTTC
13 NA TRBJ1-6 NA TRBV5-1 CASSTRGGTPLHF TGCGCCAGCAGCACCCGGGGGGGGACACCCCTCCACTTT
15 NA TRBJ1-4 NA TRBV3-1/TRBV3-2 CASSDFRIGGEKLFF TGTGCCAGCAGCGATTTCAGGATCGGAGGTGAAAAACTGTTTTTT
14 NA TRBJ1-6 NA TRBV6-1 CASSEVGAGSPLHF TGTGCCAGCAGTGAGGTGGGGGCAGGGTCACCCCTCCACTTT
16 NA TRBJ2-1 NA TRBV5-1 CASGSGGGALYNEQFF TGCGCCAGCGGCTCTGGGGGAGGTGCACTTTACAATGAGCAGTTCTTC
15 NA TRBJ2-1 NA TRBV7-2 CASSSGGTSYNEQFF TGTGCCAGCAGCTCTGGGGGAACTTCCTACAATGAGCAGTTCTTC
12 NA TRBJ2-1 NA TRBV3-1/TRBV3-2 CASSQETNPQFF TGTGCCAGCAGCCAAGAGACTAACCCGCAGTTCTTC
16 TRBD2 TRBJ2-5 NA TRBV5-1 CASSTGLAGTQETQYF TGCGCCAGCAGCACCGGACTAGCGGGGACCCAAGAGACCCAGTACTTC
17 NA TRBJ2-2 few TRBV9 CASSAPPRIGNTGELFF TGTGCCAGCAGCGCCCCCCCCAGGATAGGGAACACCGGGGAGCTGTTTTTT
14 NA TRBJ1-1 NA TRBV6-5 CASRRSALRAEAFF TGTGCCAGCAGGAGGTCTGCCCTGAGGGCTGAAGCTTTCTTT
14 NA TRBJ1-5 NA TRBV7-2 CASRPGTSGQPQHF TGTGCCAGCAGGCCAGGGACCTCGGGTCAGCCCCAGCATTTT
13 NA TRBJ2-3 NA TRBV6-5 CASSRDPADTQYF TGTGCCAGCAGTCGGGACCCGGCGGATACGCAGTATTTT
18 NA TRBJ1-1 NA TRBV5-4 CASSLADFRGLTNTEAFF TGTGCCAGCAGCTTGGCTGATTTCCGGGGGTTGACGAACACTGAAGCTTTCTTT
15 NA TRBJ2-5 NA TRBV11-2 CASSLSPSQGETQYF TGTGCCAGCAGCTTATCTCCCAGTCAAGGGGAGACCCAGTACTTC
12 NA TRBJ2-5 NA TRBV5-1 CASSLEVETQYF TGCGCCAGCAGCTTGGAGGTAGAGACCCAGTACTTC
13 NA TRBJ2-5 NA TRBV27 CASSLFLGETQYF TGTGCCAGCAGTTTGTTTCTTGGGGAGACCCAGTACTTC
11 TRBD1 TRBJ1-2 NA TRBV6-5 CASRQGGGYTF TGTGCCAGCAGACAAGGGGGCGGCTACACCTTC
14 NA TRBJ2-1 NA TRBV6-5 CASKERSSYNEQFF TGTGCCAGCAAGGAGCGTAGCTCCTACAATGAGCAGTTCTTC
14 NA TRBJ1-2 NA TRBV19 CASRERRAIDGYTF TGTGCCAGTAGGGAGCGTCGGGCAATTGATGGCTACACCTTC
13 NA TRBJ1-1 NA TRBV7-2 CASSLDLETEAFF TGTGCCAGCAGCTTAGACTTGGAGACTGAAGCTTTCTTT
16 TRBD2 TRBJ2-1 NA TRBV7-2 CASSLDGTSGHNEQFF TGTGCCAGCAGCTTAGATGGGACTAGCGGACACAATGAGCAGTTCTTC
17 NA TRBJ2-1 once TRBV27 CASSSAVRSSSYNEQFF TGTGCCAGCAGTTCCGCGGTGCGGTCGAGCTCCTACAATGAGCAGTTCTTC
14 TRBD2 TRBJ2-3 NA TRBV20-1 CSASHGRGTDTQYF TGCAGTGCTAGTCACGGGAGGGGGACAGATACGCAGTATTTT
12 NA TRBJ1-2 NA TRBV30 CATQGSVYGYTF TGTGCCACACAGGGCTCGGTCTATGGCTACACCTTC
14 NA TRBJ2-1 NA TRBV19 CASSLSTGYNEQFF TGTGCCAGTAGCCTAAGCACAGGGTACAATGAGCAGTTCTTC
12 NA TRBJ2-5 NA TRBV12-3/TRBV12-4 CASSPYGETQYF TGTGCCAGCAGCCCCTATGGGGAGACCCAGTACTTC
12 NA TRBJ2-1 NA TRBV30 CAWSVLRGEQFF TGTGCCTGGAGTGTTCTGCGCGGTGAGCAGTTCTTC
13 NA TRBJ1-1 NA TRBV7-3 CASSSGVNTEAFF TGTGCCAGCAGCTCAGGGGTGAACACTGAAGCTTTCTTT
12 NA TRBJ2-1 NA TRBV5-5 CASSFRGDEQFF TGTGCCAGCAGCTTCAGAGGGGATGAGCAGTTCTTC
14 NA TRBJ1-1 NA TRBV19 CASSPLGFDTEAFF TGTGCCAGTAGTCCCCTCGGGTTCGACACTGAAGCTTTCTTT
18 TRBD2 TRBJ2-5 medium-sized TRBV4-2 CASSQHDRTSGGQETQYF TGTGCCAGCAGCCAACACGACCGGACTAGCGGGGGGCAAGAGACCCAGTACTTC
14 NA TRBJ1-1 few TRBV14 CASSARQWGARAFF TGTGCCAGCAGCGCACGACAGTGGGGGGCCCGTGCTTTCTTT